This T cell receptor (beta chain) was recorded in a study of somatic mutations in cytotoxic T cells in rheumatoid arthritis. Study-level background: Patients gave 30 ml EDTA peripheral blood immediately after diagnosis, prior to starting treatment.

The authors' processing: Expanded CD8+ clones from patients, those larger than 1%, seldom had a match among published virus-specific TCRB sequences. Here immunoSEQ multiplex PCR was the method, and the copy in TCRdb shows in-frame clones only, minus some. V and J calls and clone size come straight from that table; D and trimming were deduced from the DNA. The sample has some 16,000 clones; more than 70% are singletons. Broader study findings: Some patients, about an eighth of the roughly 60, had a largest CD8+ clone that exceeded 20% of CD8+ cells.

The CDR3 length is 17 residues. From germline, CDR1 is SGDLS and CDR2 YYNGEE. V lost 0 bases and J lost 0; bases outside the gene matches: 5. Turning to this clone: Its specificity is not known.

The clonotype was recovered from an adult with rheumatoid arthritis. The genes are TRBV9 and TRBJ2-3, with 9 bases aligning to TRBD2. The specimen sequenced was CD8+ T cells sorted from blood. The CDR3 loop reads CASSVGLAGISTDTQYF. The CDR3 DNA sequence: TGTGCCAGCAGCGTAGGGCTAGCGGGGATTAGCACAGATACGCAGTATTTT.